This T cell receptor (beta chain) was documented in a study of regulatory T cells in long-lasting Graves disease. General observations from the study: Newly diagnosed Graves' patients exceeded persistent ones in TCR diversity. TRBV28, TRBJ1-2 and TRBJ2-5 were segments that persistent disease favored. Among the persistent patients, fewer than 3,000 public clonotypes were shared, more than the approximately 1,000 shared among new patients.

Stated time point: persistent/refractory GD, antithyroid drugs over 5 years with positive TRAb. PBMC RNA served as the TCR library source. V dropped 8 bases and J dropped 3 bases, with 13 bases sitting between them. The CDR3 contains 12 residues. Germline values: CDR1 GTSNPN, CDR2 SVGIG (reference sequence). Building of the TCR beta libraries involved iRepertoire HTBI primers and Arm-PCR of CDR3 regions. TCRdb fed the multiplex PCR reads into MiXCR, producing one record per CDR3 protein. The sample has a few hundred thousand distinct CDR3 sequences; 23% are singletons. Ten or more counts support this clonotype. The target antigen is unknown.

V and J are TRBV30 and TRBJ2-5; TRBD1 is a possible D gene (6 bases). The receptor comes from a female donor with Graves disease. This sample comprised peripheral blood mononuclear cells (PBMCs), obtained when the disease was refractory, from a patient treated with antithyroid drugs. The CDR3 reads CASRTAKETQYF. The CDR3 DNA follows: TGTGCCAGCCGGACAGCAAAAGAGACCCAGTACTTC. The variable domain in full, completed from reference TRBV30 and TRBJ2-5, reads SQTIHQWPATLVQPVGSPLSLECTVEGTSNPNLYWYRQAAGRGLQLLFYSVGIGQISSEVPQNLSASRPQDRQFILSSKKLLLSDSGFYLCASRTAKETQYFGPGTRLLVL.